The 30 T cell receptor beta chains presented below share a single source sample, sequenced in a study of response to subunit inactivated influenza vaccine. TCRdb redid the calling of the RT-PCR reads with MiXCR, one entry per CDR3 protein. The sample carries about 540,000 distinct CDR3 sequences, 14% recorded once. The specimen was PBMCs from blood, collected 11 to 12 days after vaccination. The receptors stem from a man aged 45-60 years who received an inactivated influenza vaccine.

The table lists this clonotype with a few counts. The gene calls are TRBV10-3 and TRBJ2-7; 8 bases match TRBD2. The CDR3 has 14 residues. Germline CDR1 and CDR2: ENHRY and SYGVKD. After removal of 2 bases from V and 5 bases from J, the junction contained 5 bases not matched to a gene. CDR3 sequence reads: CAISEGLAVDEQYF. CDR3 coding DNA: TGTGCCATCAGTGAGGGACTAGCTGTCGACGAGCAGTACTTC.

CDR3 amino acids: CASSQARGLRQPQHF. CDR3 nucleotide sequence: TGCGCCAGCAGCCAAGCCAGGGGTTTGAGGCAGCCCCAGCATTTT. V and J are TRBV4-1 and TRBJ1-5; D might be TRBD1 (6 bases). Germline CDR1 and CDR2: MGHRA and YSYEKL. This CDR3 spans 15 amino acids. Trimming pared 1 base from V and 7 bases from J, leaving 14 bases between.

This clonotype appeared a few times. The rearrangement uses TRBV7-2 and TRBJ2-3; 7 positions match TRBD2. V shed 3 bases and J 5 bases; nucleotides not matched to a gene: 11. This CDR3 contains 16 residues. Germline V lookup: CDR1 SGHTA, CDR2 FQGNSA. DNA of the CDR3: TGTGCCAGCAGCTTCCCGGGACTACCGACGAGAGATACGCAGTATTTT. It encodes CASSFPGLPTRDTQYF.

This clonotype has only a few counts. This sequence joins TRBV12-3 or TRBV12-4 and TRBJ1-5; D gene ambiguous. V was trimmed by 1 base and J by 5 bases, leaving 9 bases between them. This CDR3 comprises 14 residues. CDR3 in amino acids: CASSLVSGDQPQHF. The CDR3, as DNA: TGTGCCAGCAGTTTAGTCTCTGGTGATCAGCCCCAGCATTTT.

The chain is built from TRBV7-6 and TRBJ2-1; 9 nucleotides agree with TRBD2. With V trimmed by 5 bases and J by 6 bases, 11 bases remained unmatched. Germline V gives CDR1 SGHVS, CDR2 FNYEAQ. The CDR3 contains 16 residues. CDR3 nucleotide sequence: TGTGCCAGCAGCCTTTTTGAGACTAGCGGAGCCAATGAGCAGTTCTTC. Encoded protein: CASSLFETSGANEQFF.

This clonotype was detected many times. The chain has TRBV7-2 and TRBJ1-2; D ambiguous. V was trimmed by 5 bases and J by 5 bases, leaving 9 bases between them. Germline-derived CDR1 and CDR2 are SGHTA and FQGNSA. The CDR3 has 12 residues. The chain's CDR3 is CASSLGMYGYTF. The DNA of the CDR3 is TGTGCCAGCAGCCTGGGGATGTATGGCTACACCTTC.

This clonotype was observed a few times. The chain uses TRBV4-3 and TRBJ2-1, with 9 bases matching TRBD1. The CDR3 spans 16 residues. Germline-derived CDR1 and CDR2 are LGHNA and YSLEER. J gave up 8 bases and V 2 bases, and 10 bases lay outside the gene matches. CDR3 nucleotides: TGCGCCAGCAGCCAAATAGGGGACAGGGTTTGGCATGAGCAGTTCTTC. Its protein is CASSQIGDRVWHEQFF.

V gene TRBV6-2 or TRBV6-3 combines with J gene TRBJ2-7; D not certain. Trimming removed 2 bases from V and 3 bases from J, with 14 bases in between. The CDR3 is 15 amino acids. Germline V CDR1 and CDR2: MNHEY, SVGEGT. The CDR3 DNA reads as TGTGCCAGCAGTTACAGGGTCACTGAAGGCTACGAGCAGTACTTC. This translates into CASSYRVTEGYEQYF.

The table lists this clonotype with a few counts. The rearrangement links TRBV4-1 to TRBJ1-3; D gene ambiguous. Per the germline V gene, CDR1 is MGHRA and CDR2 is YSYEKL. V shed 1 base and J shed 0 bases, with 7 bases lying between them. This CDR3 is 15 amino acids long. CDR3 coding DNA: TGCGCCAGCAGCCAAGTGGGCAGCTCTGGAAACACCATATATTTT. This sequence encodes CASSQVGSSGNTIYF.

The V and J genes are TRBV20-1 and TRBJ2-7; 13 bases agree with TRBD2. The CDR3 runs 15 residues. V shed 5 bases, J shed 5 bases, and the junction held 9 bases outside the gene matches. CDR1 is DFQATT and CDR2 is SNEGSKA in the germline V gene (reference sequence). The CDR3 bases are TGCAGTGCTGGTAAGGGACTAGCGGGGAACAACGAGCAGTACTTC. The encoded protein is CSAGKGLAGNNEQYF.

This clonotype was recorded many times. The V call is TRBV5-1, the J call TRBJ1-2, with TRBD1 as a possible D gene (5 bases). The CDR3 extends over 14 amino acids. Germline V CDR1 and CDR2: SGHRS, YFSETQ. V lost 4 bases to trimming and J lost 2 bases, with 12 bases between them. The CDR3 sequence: CASSQGAQNYGYTF. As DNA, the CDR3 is TGCGCCAGCAGCCAAGGGGCCCAGAACTATGGCTACACCTTC. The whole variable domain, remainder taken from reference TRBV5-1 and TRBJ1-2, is KAGVTQTPRYLIKTRGQQVTLSCSPISGHRSVSWYQQTPGQGLQFLFEYFSETQRNKGNFPGRFSGRQFSNSRSEMNVSTLELGDSALYLCASSQGAQNYGYTFGSGTRLTVV.

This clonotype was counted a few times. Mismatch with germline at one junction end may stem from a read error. The CDR3 DNA reads TGTGCCAGCAGCCTAGAGGACGGCGGGGAGCTGTTTTTT. This codes for CASSLEDGGELFF. V and J are TRBV11-2 and TRBJ2-2; D unresolved. Germline V gives CDR1 SGHAT, CDR2 FQNNGV. The CDR3 spans 13 residues.

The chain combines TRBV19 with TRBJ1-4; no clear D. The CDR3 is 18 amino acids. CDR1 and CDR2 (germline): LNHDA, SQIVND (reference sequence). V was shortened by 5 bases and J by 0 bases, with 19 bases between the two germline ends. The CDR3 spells CASSPTRGGLTTNEKLFF. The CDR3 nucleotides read TGTGCCAGTAGTCCCACGCGGGGAGGACTGACAACTAATGAAAAACTGTTTTTT.

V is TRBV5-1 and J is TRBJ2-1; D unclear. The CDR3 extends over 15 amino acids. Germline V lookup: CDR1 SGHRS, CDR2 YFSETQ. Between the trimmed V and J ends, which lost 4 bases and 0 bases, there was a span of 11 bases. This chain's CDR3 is CASSPGLFSYNEQFF. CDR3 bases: TGCGCCAGCAGCCCCGGGCTTTTCTCCTACAATGAGCAGTTCTTC. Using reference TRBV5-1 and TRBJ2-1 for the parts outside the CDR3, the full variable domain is KAGVTQTPRYLIKTRGQQVTLSCSPISGHRSVSWYQQTPGQGLQFLFEYFSETQRNKGNFPGRFSGRQFSNSRSEMNVSTLELGDSALYLCASSPGLFSYNEQFFGPGTRLTVL.

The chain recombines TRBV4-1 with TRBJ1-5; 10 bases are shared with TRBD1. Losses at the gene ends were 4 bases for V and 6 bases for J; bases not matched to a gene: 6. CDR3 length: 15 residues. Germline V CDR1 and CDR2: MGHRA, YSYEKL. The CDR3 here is CASSPRQGAGQPQHF. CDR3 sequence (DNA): TGCGCCAGCAGCCCAAGACAGGGGGCCGGTCAGCCCCAGCATTTT.

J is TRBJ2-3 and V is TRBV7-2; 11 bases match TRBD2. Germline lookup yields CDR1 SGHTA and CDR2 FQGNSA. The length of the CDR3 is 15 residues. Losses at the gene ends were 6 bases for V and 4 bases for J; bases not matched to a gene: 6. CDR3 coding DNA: TGTGCCAGCAGGATTAGCGGGAGGGTGGCAGATACGCAGTATTTT. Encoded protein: CASRISGRVADTQYF.

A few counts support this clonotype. The CDR3 loop reads CASSFTKQGEAFF. The DNA of the CDR3 is TGTGCCAGCAGCTTCACAAAACAGGGTGAAGCTTTCTTT. The V call is TRBV7-9, the J call TRBJ1-1, with TRBD1 as a possible D gene (6 bases). The CDR3 has 13 amino acids. The germline V gene encodes CDR1 SEHNR and CDR2 FQNEAQ (reference sequence). Trimming stripped 3 bases from V and 7 bases from J, with 12 bases between.

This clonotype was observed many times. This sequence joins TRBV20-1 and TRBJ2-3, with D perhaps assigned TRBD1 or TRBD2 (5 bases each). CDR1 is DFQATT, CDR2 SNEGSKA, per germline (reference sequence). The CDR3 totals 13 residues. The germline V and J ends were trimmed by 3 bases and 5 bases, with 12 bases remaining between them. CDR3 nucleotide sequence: TGCAGTGCTAGCGGCGGTGGGGGAGATACGCAGTATTTT. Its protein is CSASGGGGDTQYF.

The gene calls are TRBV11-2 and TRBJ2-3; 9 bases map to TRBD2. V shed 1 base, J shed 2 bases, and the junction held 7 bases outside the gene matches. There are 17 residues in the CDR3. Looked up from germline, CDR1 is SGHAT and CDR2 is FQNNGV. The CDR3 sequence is CASSLARGLASTDTQYF. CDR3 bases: TGTGCCAGCAGCTTAGCCCGGGGACTAGCTTCCACAGATACGCAGTATTTT.

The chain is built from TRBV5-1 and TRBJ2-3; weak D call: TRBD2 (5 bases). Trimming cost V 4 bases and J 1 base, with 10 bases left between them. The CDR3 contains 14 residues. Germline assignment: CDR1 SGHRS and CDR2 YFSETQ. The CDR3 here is CASSDERRTDTQYF. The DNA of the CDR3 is TGCGCCAGCAGCGATGAGCGGCGCACAGATACGCAGTATTTT.

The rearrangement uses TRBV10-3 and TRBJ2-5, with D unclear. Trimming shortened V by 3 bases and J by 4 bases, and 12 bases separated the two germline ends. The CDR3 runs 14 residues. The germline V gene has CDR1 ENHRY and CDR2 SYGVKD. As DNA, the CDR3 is TGTGCCATCAGTGAACCGGGCCTCGGAGAGACCCAGTACTTC. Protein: CAISEPGLGETQYF.

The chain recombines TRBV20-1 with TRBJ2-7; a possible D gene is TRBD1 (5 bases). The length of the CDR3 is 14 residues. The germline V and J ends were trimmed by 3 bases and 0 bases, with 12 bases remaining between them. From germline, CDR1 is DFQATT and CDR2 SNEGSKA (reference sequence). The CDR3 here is CSASAQDNSYEQYF. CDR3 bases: TGCAGTGCTAGCGCCCAGGACAACTCCTACGAGCAGTACTTC.

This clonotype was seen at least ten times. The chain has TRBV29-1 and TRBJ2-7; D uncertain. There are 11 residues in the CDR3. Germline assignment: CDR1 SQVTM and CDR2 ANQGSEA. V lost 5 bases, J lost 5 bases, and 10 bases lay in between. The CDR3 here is CSVLTQHEQYF. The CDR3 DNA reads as TGCAGCGTTCTCACACAACACGAGCAGTACTTC.

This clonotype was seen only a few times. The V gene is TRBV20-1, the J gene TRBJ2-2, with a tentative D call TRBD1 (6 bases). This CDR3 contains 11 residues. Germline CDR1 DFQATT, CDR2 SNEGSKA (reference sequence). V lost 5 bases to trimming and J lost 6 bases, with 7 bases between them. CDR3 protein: CSAPGAGELFF. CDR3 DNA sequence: TGCAGTGCTCCAGGGGCCGGGGAGCTGTTTTTT.

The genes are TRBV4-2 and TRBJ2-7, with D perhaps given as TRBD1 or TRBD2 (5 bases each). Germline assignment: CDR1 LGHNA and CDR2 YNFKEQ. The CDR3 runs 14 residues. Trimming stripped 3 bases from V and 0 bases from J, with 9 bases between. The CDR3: CASSHRDPSYEQYF. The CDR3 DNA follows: TGTGCCAGCAGCCACCGGGACCCCTCCTACGAGCAGTACTTC.

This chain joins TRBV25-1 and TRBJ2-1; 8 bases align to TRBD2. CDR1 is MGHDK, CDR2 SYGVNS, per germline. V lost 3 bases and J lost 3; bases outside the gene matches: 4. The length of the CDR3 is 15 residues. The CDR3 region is CASSDYAGGYNEQFF. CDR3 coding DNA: TGTGCCAGCAGTGATTATGCGGGAGGCTACAATGAGCAGTTCTTC. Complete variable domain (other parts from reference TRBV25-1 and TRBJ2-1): EADIYQTPRYLVIGTGKKITLECSQTMGHDKMYWYQQDPGMELHLIHYSYGVNSTEKGDLSSESTVSRIRTEHFPLTLESARPSHTSQYLCASSDYAGGYNEQFFGPGTRLTVL.

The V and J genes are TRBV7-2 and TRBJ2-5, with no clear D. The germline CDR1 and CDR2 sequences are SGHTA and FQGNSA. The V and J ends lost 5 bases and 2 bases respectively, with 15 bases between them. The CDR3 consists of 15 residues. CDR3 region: CASSRAYGYQETQYF. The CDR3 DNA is TGTGCCAGCAGCCGGGCCTACGGATATCAAGAGACCCAGTACTTC.

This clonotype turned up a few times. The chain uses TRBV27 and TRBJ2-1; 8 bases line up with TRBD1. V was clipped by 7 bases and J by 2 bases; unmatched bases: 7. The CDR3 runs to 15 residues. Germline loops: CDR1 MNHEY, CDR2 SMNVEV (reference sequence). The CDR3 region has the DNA TGTGCCAGCATTAACGACAGGGGCGCCTACAATGAGCAGTTCTTC. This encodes CASINDRGAYNEQFF.

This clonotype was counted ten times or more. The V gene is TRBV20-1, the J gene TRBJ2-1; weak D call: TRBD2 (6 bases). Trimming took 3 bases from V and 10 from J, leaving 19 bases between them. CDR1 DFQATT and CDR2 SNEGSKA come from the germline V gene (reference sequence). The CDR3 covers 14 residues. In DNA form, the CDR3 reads TGCAGTGCTAGCAGCGGACCCCTAGCGAACGAGCAGTTCTTC. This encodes CSASSGPLANEQFF.

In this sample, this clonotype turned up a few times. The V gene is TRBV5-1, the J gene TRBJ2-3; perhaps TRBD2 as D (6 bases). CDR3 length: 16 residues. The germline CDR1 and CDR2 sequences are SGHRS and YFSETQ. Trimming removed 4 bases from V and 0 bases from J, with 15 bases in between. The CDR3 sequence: CASSPRDSASTDTQYF. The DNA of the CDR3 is TGCGCCAGCAGCCCCCGGGACTCAGCTAGCACAGATACGCAGTATTTT.